This passage covers 13 T cell receptor beta chains from one sample sequenced in a study of PD-L1 blockade in urothelial cancer. Regarding time point: pretreatment peripheral blood. TCRdb keeps only in-frame clones here, not all; method: immunoSEQ multiplex PCR. The sample lists roughly 51,000 clones; 79% were seen once. The source material was PBMCs, sampled around atezolizumab (anti-PD-L1) treatment. These receptors all stem from a man aged 65-85 years with urothelial cancer.

The chain is built from TRBV19 and TRBJ2-1, with 12 bases aligning to TRBD1. Germline CDR1 is LNHDA and CDR2 is SQIVND (reference sequence). The CDR3 has 15 amino acids. The junction had 6 bases not matched to a gene; V was cut back by 4 bases and J by 8 bases. CDR3 DNA sequence: TGTGCCAGTAGTACGCCGGGACAGGGGGCATATGAGCAGTTCTTC. It is translated as CASSTPGQGAYEQFF.

This clone has a single count. The chain links TRBV19 to TRBJ2-7, with D possibly matching TRBD1 (6 bases). V was shortened by 4 bases and J by 3 bases, with 10 bases between the two germline ends. The length of the CDR3 is 13 residues. The V gene's germline CDR1 is LNHDA and CDR2 SQIVND (reference sequence). In nucleotides, the CDR3 is TGTGCCAGTAGTAGGGGACAATACTACGAGCAGTACTTC. Protein sequence: CASSRGQYYEQYF. Full variable domain (missing parts from reference TRBV19 and TRBJ2-7): DGGITQSPKYLFRKEGQNVTLSCEQNLNHDAMYWYRQDPGQGLRLIYYSQIVNDFQKGDIAEGYSVSREKKESFPLTVTSAQKNPTAFYLCASSRGQYYEQYFGPGTRLTVT.

This clone was counted a few times. V gene TRBV4-2 combines with J gene TRBJ2-7; 8 bases align to TRBD2. The CDR3 runs to 14 residues. Germline trimming cut 3 bases from V and 7 bases from J; bases unmatched to any gene: 8. In germline, CDR1 is LGHNA, CDR2 YNFKEQ. The CDR3 spells CASSQDLAGKEQYF. In DNA, the CDR3 is TGTGCCAGCAGCCAGGATCTAGCGGGTAAAGAGCAGTACTTC.

This chain links TRBV9 with TRBJ2-1; a weak D match, TRBD2 (5 bases). The CDR3 spans 15 residues. The ends were cut back, 4 bases at V and 6 bases at J, with 17 bases in the middle. Germline CDR1 and CDR2: SGDLS and YYNGEE. CDR3 DNA sequence: TGTGCCAGCAGCCCCCCATCGGGGTTAGTCAATGAGCAGTTCTTC. It specifies CASSPPSGLVNEQFF.

J is TRBJ1-2 and V is TRBV28, with D possibly being TRBD1 (5 bases). The V and J ends lost 2 bases and 5 bases respectively, with 15 bases between them. Germline V CDR1 and CDR2: MDHEN, SYDVKM. The CDR3 is made up of 15 amino acids. The CDR3 coding sequence is TGTGCCAGCAGTTTAGGCGGGGCAGCGGTTTATGGCTACACCTTC. It yields the protein CASSLGGAAVYGYTF.

This clone was seen a handful of times. This chain joins TRBV10-1 and TRBJ1-4; D possibly corresponds to TRBD1 (6 bases). Looked up from germline, CDR1 is WNHNN and CDR2 is SYGVQD (reference sequence). The CDR3 is 13 amino acids. V lost 8 bases, J lost 5 bases, and 12 bases lay in between. CDR3 protein: CASRQALNEKLFF. The DNA for the CDR3 is TGCGCCAGCCGACAGGCCCTCAATGAAAAACTGTTTTTT.

V is TRBV28 and J is TRBJ2-4; 9 positions match TRBD2. Trimming took 5 bases from V and 3 from J; bases not matched to a gene: 11. Germline V lookup: CDR1 MDHEN, CDR2 SYDVKM. This CDR3 has 17 amino acids. The CDR3 protein is CASSGTGLALVKNIQYF. In nucleotides, the CDR3 is TGTGCCAGCAGTGGTACGGGACTAGCCTTAGTCAAAAACATTCAGTACTTC.

J is TRBJ2-7 and V is TRBV6-1; D ambiguous. The V gene lost 6 bases and the J gene lost 0 bases, with 15 bases spanning the gap. CDR1 is MNHNS, CDR2 SASEGT, per germline. The length of the CDR3 is 15 residues. As DNA, the CDR3 is TGTGCCAGCAGCGAACTTACCTTGAGCTCCTACGAGCAGTACTTC. The encoded protein is CASSELTLSSYEQYF.

Remarks on this clone: Its ends do not fully match the called genes, so a read error is possible. The genes are TRBV18 and TRBJ2-1; possible D gene TRBD2, 6 bases. CDR1 is KGHSH and CDR2 is LQKENI in the germline V gene. This CDR3 is 15 amino acids long. CDR3 amino acids: CASSPPSGRYNEQFF. The CDR3 coding sequence is TGTGCCAGCTCACCACCAAGCGGGCGTTACAATGAACAGTTCTTC.

The rearrangement joins TRBV6-6 to TRBJ2-1, with 10 nucleotides matching TRBD2. V dropped 6 bases and J dropped 6; count of bases not matched to a gene: 5. The CDR3 totals 14 residues. CDR1 is MNHNY and CDR2 is SVGAGI in the germline V gene (reference sequence). CDR3 in DNA: TGTGCCAGCAGACGACTAGCGGGTGGCAATGAGCAGTTCTTC. It yields the protein CASRRLAGGNEQFF.

The chain carries TRBV2 and TRBJ2-2; TRBD2 matches 9 bases. The germline gives CDR1 SNHLY, CDR2 FYNNEI. Trimming removed 7 bases from V and 3 bases from J; junction bases left unmatched: 3. CDR3 length: 14 amino acids. The CDR3 region is CASTRTSDTGELFF. The DNA of the CDR3 is TGTGCCAGCACCAGGACTAGCGACACCGGGGAGCTGTTTTTT. Complete variable domain (other parts from reference TRBV2 and TRBJ2-2): EPEVTQTPSHQVTQMGQEVILRCVPISNHLYFYWYRQILGQKVEFLVSFYNNEISEKSEIFDDQFSVERPDGSNFTLKIRSTKLEDSAMYFCASTRTSDTGELFFGEGSRLTVL.

This sequence joins TRBV27 and TRBJ2-2; no clear D. This CDR3 contains 13 residues. Looked up from germline, CDR1 is MNHEY and CDR2 is SMNVEV (reference sequence). V was shortened by 6 bases and J by 3 bases, with 8 bases between the two germline ends. CDR3 region: CASSSPHTGELFF. For the CDR3, the DNA is TGTGCCAGCAGCTCTCCTCACACCGGGGAGCTGTTTTTT.

V usage is TRBV2 and J usage is TRBJ2-1; 8 bases are a match to TRBD2. Germline V gene sequence: CDR1 SNHLY, CDR2 FYNNEI. Germline trimming cut 7 bases from V and 8 bases from J; bases unmatched to any gene: 10. The CDR3 runs to 14 residues. The CDR3 loop reads CASKPAGVRYEQFF. The CDR3 coding sequence is TGTGCCAGCAAGCCAGCGGGAGTGAGGTATGAGCAGTTCTTC.